The 29 T cell receptor beta chains below were found in one sample sequenced in a study of shared clonotypes between healthy human individuals. Method: immunoSEQ multiplex PCR; TCRdb's copy keeps in-frame clones and lacks some. The table has fewer than 550,000 clones, approximately 79% seen once. The sequencing sample was made of PBMCs. Source of these receptors: a woman aged 40 to 50 in good health. Some clones in this sample may be carry-over from other donors' samples.

This clone was recorded a few times. J is TRBJ2-1 and V is TRBV7-3; D is possibly TRBD2 (5 bases). The CDR3 loop spans 16 amino acids. V shed 5 bases and J shed 3 bases, with 17 bases lying between them. CDR1 is SGHTA, CDR2 FQGTGA, per germline. DNA of the CDR3: TGTGCCAGCAGCCCGAGCGGATTCCAATTCTACAATGAGCAGTTCTTC. Protein product: CASSPSGFQFYNEQFF.

The chain has TRBV11-2 and TRBJ2-2; 7 bases map to TRBD1. Germline-derived CDR1 and CDR2 are SGHAT and FQNNGV. The CDR3 covers 15 residues. V was pared by 3 bases and J by 4 bases, with 5 bases of the junction left unmatched. Written as DNA, the CDR3 is TGTGCCAGCAGCTTGGCAGGGGGTAGCACCGGGGAGCTGTTTTTT. Encoded protein: CASSLAGGSTGELFF.

This chain uses TRBV28 with TRBJ2-7; D remains unclear. Trimming took 5 bases from V and 2 from J, leaving 16 bases between them. The CDR3 runs 15 residues. CDR1 MDHEN and CDR2 SYDVKM come from the germline V gene. CDR3 in DNA: TGTGCCAGCAGTCCCCCGACACACAACACCTACGAGCAGTACTTC. As protein: CASSPPTHNTYEQYF. Combining the CDR3 with reference TRBV28 and TRBJ2-7 gives the whole variable domain DVKVTQSSRYLVKRTGEKVFLECVQDMDHENMFWYRQDPGLGLRLIYFSYDVKMKEKGDIPEGYSVSREKKERFSLILESASTNQTSMYLCASSPPTHNTYEQYFGPGTRLTVT.

The rearrangement uses TRBV7-3 and TRBJ1-1; D is unresolved. CDR3 length: 13 amino acids. The V end was cut by 0 bases, the J end by 1 base, with 3 bases between. From germline, CDR1 is SGHTA and CDR2 FQGTGA. The CDR3 DNA is TGTGCCAGCAGCTTAACATCGAACACTGAAGCTTTCTTT. This encodes CASSLTSNTEAFF.

V usage is TRBV9 and J usage is TRBJ2-2; TRBD1 matches 7 bases. Trimming removed 0 bases from V and 2 bases from J; junction bases left unmatched: 7. The germline gives CDR1 SGDLS, CDR2 YYNGEE. The CDR3 loop spans 17 amino acids. CDR3 coding DNA: TGTGCCAGCAGCGTAGACCCGACAGGGCGTAACACCGGGGAGCTGTTTTTT. The encoded protein is CASSVDPTGRNTGELFF.

In its sample, this clone was seen once. This chain links TRBV5-1 with TRBJ1-4; the D gene is possibly TRBD1 (6 bases). The CDR3 is made up of 14 amino acids. The germline V gene encodes CDR1 SGHRS and CDR2 YFSETQ. The V end was cut by 5 bases, the J end by 8 bases, with 16 bases between. The CDR3 coding sequence is TGCGCCAGCAGTTCTTCCGGGACAACCGAAAAACTGTTTTTT. Protein product: CASSSSGTTEKLFF.

The chain is built from TRBV5-1 and TRBJ2-1; the D call may be TRBD1 or TRBD2 (5 bases each). Germline V gene sequence: CDR1 SGHRS, CDR2 YFSETQ. The V and J ends lost 2 bases and 8 bases respectively, with 17 bases between them. The CDR3 totals 15 residues. CDR3: CASSFRDPEGDEQFF. CDR3 DNA sequence: TGCGCCAGCAGCTTCCGGGACCCAGAAGGGGATGAGCAGTTCTTC.

On this clone itself: Additional DNA sequences in this sample encode the identical CDR3. The chain is built from TRBV5-1 and TRBJ2-2, with a possible D match to TRBD1 (6 bases). Germline CDR1 reads SGHRS; CDR2 reads YFSETQ. Trimming took off 1 base at V and 2 bases at J, with 12 bases between the two ends. The CDR3 loop spans 16 amino acids. This chain's CDR3 is CASSLRQGYNTGELFF. The CDR3 DNA follows: TGCGCCAGCAGCTTGCGGCAGGGGTATAACACCGGGGAGCTGTTTTTT.

This chain joins TRBV2 and TRBJ2-5; D gene ambiguous. V was clipped by 7 bases and J by 3 bases, with 12 bases between them. CDR1 is SNHLY, CDR2 FYNNEI, per germline. This CDR3 comprises 13 residues. This CDR3 is CASTLDGEETQYF. The CDR3 nucleotides are TGTGCCAGCACCCTGGATGGGGAAGAGACCCAGTACTTC. Supplemented by reference TRBV2 and TRBJ2-5, the full variable domain reads EPEVTQTPSHQVTQMGQEVILRCVPISNHLYFYWYRQILGQKVEFLVSFYNNEISEKSEIFDDQFSVERPDGSNFTLKIRSTKLEDSAMYFCASTLDGEETQYFGPGTRLLVL.

The chain has TRBV5-1 and TRBJ2-3; D is unclear. Per the germline V gene, CDR1 is SGHRS and CDR2 is YFSETQ. The CDR3 extends over 14 amino acids. Trimming pared 0 bases from V and 2 bases from J, leaving 7 bases between. In DNA, the CDR3 is TGCGCCAGCAGCTTGGGACAACTCACAGATACGCAGTATTTT. It codes for CASSLGQLTDTQYF.

This clone was seen a single time. This chain joins TRBV2 and TRBJ2-5; D is possibly TRBD2 (6 bases). Near its end, the DNA agrees better with TRBJ2-7, so the J call may be wrong. CDR1 is SNHLY, CDR2 FYNNEI, per germline. The CDR3 contains 14 residues. Here the CDR3 reads CASSPGGRFYEQYF. The CDR3 DNA follows: TGTGCCAGCAGCCCCGGGGGACGTTTCTACGAGCAGTACTTC.

Only one count was recorded for this clone. The V call is TRBV29-1, the J call TRBJ2-3; D tentatively fits TRBD1 or TRBD2 (6 bases each). CDR1 and CDR2 from the germline V gene are SQVTM and ANQGSEA. V lost 4 bases to trimming and J lost 3 bases, with 20 bases between them. The CDR3 is 16 amino acids. This CDR3 is CSVVGGLGERTDTQYF. As DNA, the CDR3 is TGCAGCGTTGTAGGGGGACTTGGGGAGAGGACAGATACGCAGTATTTT.

The J gene is TRBJ1-1, the V gene TRBV19; 7 bases line up with TRBD1. Germline V gives CDR1 LNHDA, CDR2 SQIVND (reference sequence). V was pared by 7 bases and J by 4 bases, with 6 bases of the junction left unmatched. The CDR3 covers 13 residues. For the CDR3, the DNA is TGTGCCAGTACTATTCGGGACAGCACTGAAGCTTTCTTT. Protein: CASTIRDSTEAFF.

The gene calls are TRBV29-1 and TRBJ1-2; a possible D gene is TRBD1 (6 bases). Germline assignment: CDR1 SQVTM and CDR2 ANQGSEA. V lost 0 bases and J lost 1, with 15 bases in between. The CDR3 contains 16 residues. The CDR3 DNA sequence: TGCAGCGTTGAAGATCCGGAGGACAGCTTTAACTATGGCTACACCTTC. Amino acid sequence: CSVEDPEDSFNYGYTF.

The V gene is TRBV19, the J gene TRBJ2-7; perhaps TRBD2 as D (6 bases). The germline CDR1 and CDR2 sequences are LNHDA and SQIVND (reference sequence). Trimming took 6 bases from V and 4 from J, leaving 10 bases between them. The CDR3 spans 12 residues. CDR3 protein: CASSGRKYEQYF. In DNA, the CDR3 is TGTGCCAGTAGCGGGAGAAAGTACGAGCAGTACTTC.

V gene TRBV28 combines with J gene TRBJ2-7, with 11 nucleotides matching TRBD1. The CDR3 is 15 residues long. V lost 4 bases and J lost 2; bases outside the gene matches: 4. CDR1 MDHEN and CDR2 SYDVKM come from the germline V gene. The CDR3 loop is CASSYTGQGAYEQYF. DNA for the CDR3: TGTGCCAGCAGTTACACGGGACAGGGGGCCTACGAGCAGTACTTC.

The chain links TRBV5-1 to TRBJ2-5; D not certain. The end of the DNA is better explained by TRBJ2-7, so the J call may be wrong. This CDR3 has 16 residues. Germline V CDR1 and CDR2: SGHRS, YFSETQ. In nucleotides, the CDR3 is TGCGCCAGCAGCTTGTGGTTTTCTCAAGGTTCCTACGAGCAGTACTTC. Translated: CASSLWFSQGSYEQYF.

There are many counts of this clone. Within the sample, other DNA sequences also encode this same CDR3. This chain connects TRBV5-7 to TRBJ1-5; D not certain. TRBV5-7 qualifies as an ORF whose function is uncertain. CDR3 size: 14 residues. Trimming removed 1 base from V and 0 bases from J, with 5 bases in between. CDR3: CASSLRASNQPQHF. Here the CDR3 DNA reads TGTGCCAGCAGCTTGAGGGCTAGCAATCAGCCCCAGCATTTT.

The chain joins TRBV4-2 to TRBJ2-7; TRBD1 is a possible D gene (6 bases). The ends were cut back, 4 bases at V and 3 bases at J, with 16 bases in the middle. The CDR3 is made up of 15 amino acids. The germline CDR1 and CDR2 sequences are LGHNA and YNFKEQ. For the CDR3, the DNA is TGTGCCAGCAGCCCCCTCCCGGACAGCGACTACGAGCAGTACTTC. Amino acids: CASSPLPDSDYEQYF.

The chain uses TRBV18 and TRBJ2-6; perhaps TRBD1 as D (6 bases). Trimming left V 5 bases short and J 2 bases short, with 16 bases between. This CDR3 is 17 amino acids long. Germline lookup yields CDR1 KGHSH and CDR2 LQKENI. CDR3: CASSSSRGVTGANVLTF. The CDR3 DNA follows: TGTGCCAGCTCATCGAGCAGGGGAGTTACTGGGGCCAACGTCCTGACTTTC.

The chain has TRBV5-1 and TRBJ1-3; 7 positions match TRBD1. This CDR3 spans 15 amino acids. The junction had 4 bases not matched to a gene; V was cut back by 4 bases and J by 0 bases. Germline V gene lookup returns CDR1 SGHRS and CDR2 YFSETQ. The CDR3, as DNA: TGCGCCAGCAGCCCAGGACAGGACTCTGGAAACACCATATATTTT. This encodes CASSPGQDSGNTIYF.

This clone appeared once. V usage is TRBV15 and J usage is TRBJ2-1; 8 bases fit TRBD2. Germline CDR1 and CDR2: LNHNV and YYDKDF (reference sequence). The CDR3 sequence is 18 residues long. V was clipped by 2 bases and J by 7 bases; unmatched bases: 16. CDR3 sequence reads: CATSRLPPGVAGPNEQFF. The CDR3 coding sequence is TGTGCCACCAGCAGACTCCCCCCGGGGGTAGCGGGACCGAATGAGCAGTTCTTC.

To note about this clone: A far larger clone is a single base away, which makes a read error likely. The J gene is TRBJ1-1, the V gene TRBV11-2, with D possibly matching TRBD1 (5 bases). Germline CDR1 SGHAT, CDR2 FQNNGV. The CDR3 is made up of 13 amino acids. The ends were cut back, 3 bases at V and 1 base at J, with 6 bases in the middle. The CDR3 bases are TGTGCCAGCAGCTTTGGGGGGAACACTGAAGCTTTCTTT. Its translation is CASSFGGNTEAFF. Filled out from reference TRBV11-2 and TRBJ1-1, the complete variable domain reads EAGVAQSPRYKIIEKRQSVAFWCNPISGHATLYWYQQILGQGPKLLIQFQNNGVVDDSQLPKDRFSAERLKGVDSTLKIQPAKLEDSAVYLCASSFGGNTEAFFGQGTRLTVV.

V is TRBV10-3 and J is TRBJ1-3, with TRBD1 identical over 9 bases. Trimming at V came to 5 bases and at J to 1 base, leaving 9 bases not matched to a gene. Germline values: CDR1 ENHRY, CDR2 SYGVKD. CDR3 length: 17 amino acids. The chain's CDR3 is CAISKIRTGESGNTIYF. The CDR3 bases are TGTGCCATCAGTAAAATAAGGACAGGGGAATCTGGAAACACCATATATTTT.

The rearrangement links TRBV7-2 to TRBJ2-4, with D tentatively TRBD2 (5 bases). This CDR3 is built from 15 residues. Trimming removed 5 bases from V and 5 bases from J, with 16 bases in between. CDR1 and CDR2 (germline): SGHTA, FQGNSA. The CDR3 region has the DNA TGTGCCAGCAGCCCCCCGAGGCTAGCACAAAACATTCAGTACTTC. Translation gives CASSPPRLAQNIQYF.

This chain uses TRBV4-2 with TRBJ2-5; tentatively, D is TRBD1 (6 bases). The CDR3 covers 21 residues. Germline CDR1 reads LGHNA; CDR2 reads YNFKEQ. V was shortened by 1 base and J by 5 bases, with 32 bases between the two germline ends. In DNA form, the CDR3 reads TGTGCCAGCAGCCAAGTACCCCGCCAGGGGAGAGATATGGCTAGGGGGGAGACCCAGTACTTC. It specifies CASSQVPRQGRDMARGETQYF.

This clone was seen many times. The chain has TRBV28 and TRBJ2-7, with D maybe TRBD2 (5 bases). The V end was cut by 2 bases, the J end by 2 bases, with 10 bases between. Per the germline V gene, CDR1 is MDHEN and CDR2 is SYDVKM. This CDR3 region has 14 residues. The CDR3 is CASSLEGSTYEQYF. As DNA, the CDR3 is TGTGCCAGCAGTTTAGAGGGCAGCACCTACGAGCAGTACTTC. Together with reference TRBV28 and TRBJ2-7, the CDR3 gives the full variable domain: DVKVTQSSRYLVKRTGEKVFLECVQDMDHENMFWYRQDPGLGLRLIYFSYDVKMKEKGDIPEGYSVSREKKERFSLILESASTNQTSMYLCASSLEGSTYEQYFGPGTRLTVT.

The chain couples TRBV28 to TRBJ1-5; D is unclear. The CDR3 sequence is 14 residues long. Germline values: CDR1 MDHEN, CDR2 SYDVKM. Between the trimmed V and J ends, which lost 5 bases and 7 bases, there was a span of 15 bases. CDR3: CASSQTEIRQPQHF. DNA for the CDR3: TGTGCCAGCAGTCAAACGGAAATTCGGCAGCCCCAGCATTTT.

The rearrangement links TRBV5-4 to TRBJ1-6, with TRBD1 matching 8 bases. The CDR3 runs 16 residues. With V trimmed by 4 bases and J by 9 bases, 12 bases remained unmatched. Germline V gives CDR1 SGHNT, CDR2 YYREEE (reference sequence). CDR3 bases: TGTGCCAGCAGCCCCCGGACAGGGACGTCAAGTTCACCCCTCCACTTT. It translates to CASSPRTGTSSSPLHF.